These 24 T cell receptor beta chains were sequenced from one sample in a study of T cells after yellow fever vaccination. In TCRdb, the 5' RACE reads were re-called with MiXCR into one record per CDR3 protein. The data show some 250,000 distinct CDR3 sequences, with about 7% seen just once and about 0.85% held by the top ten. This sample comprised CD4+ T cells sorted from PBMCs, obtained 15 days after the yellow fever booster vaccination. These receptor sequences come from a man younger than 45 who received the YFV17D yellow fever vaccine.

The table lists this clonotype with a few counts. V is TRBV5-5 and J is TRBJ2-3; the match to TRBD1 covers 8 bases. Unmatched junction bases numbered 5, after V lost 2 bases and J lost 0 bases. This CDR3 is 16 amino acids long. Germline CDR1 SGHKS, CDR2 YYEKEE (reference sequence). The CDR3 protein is CASSFTGGTSTDTQYF. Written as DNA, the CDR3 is TGTGCCAGCAGCTTCACAGGGGGTACTAGCACAGATACGCAGTATTTT.

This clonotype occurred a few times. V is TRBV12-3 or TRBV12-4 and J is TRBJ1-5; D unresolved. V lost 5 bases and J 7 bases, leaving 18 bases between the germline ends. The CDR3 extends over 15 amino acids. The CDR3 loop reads CASSPTRRKRQPQHF. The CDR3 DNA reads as TGTGCCAGCAGTCCGACGCGTAGGAAGAGACAGCCCCAGCATTTT.

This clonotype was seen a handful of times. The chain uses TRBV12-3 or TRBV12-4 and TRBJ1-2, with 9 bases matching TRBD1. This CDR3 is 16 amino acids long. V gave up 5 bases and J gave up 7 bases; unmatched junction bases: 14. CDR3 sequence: CASSAYRGRIRFGYTF. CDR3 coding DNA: TGTGCCAGCAGTGCCTACAGGGGGCGGATTCGTTTTGGCTACACCTTC.

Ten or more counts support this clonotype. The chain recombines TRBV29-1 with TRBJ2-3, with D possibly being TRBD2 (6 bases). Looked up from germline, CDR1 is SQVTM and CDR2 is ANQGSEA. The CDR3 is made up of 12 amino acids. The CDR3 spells CGGSSGDDTQYF. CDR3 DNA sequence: TGCGGGGGGAGCTCAGGAGACGATACGCAGTATTTT.

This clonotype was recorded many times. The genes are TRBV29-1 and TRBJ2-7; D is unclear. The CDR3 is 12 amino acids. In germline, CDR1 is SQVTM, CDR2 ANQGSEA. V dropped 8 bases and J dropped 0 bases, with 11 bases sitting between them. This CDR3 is CSTKKSSYEQYF. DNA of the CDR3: TGCAGCACTAAAAAGAGCTCCTACGAGCAGTACTTC.

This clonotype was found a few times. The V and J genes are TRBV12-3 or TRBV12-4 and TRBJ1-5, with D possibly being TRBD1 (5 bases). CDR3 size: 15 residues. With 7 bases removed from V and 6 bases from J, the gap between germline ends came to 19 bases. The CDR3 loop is CASTTAGGVVQPQHF. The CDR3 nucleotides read TGTGCCAGCACCACGGCGGGGGGGGTTGTTCAGCCCCAGCATTTT.

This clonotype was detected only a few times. CDR3 DNA: TGTGCCACCTCACCCGTCCTTGGACAGGGGGCCGATAGCTCCTACAATGAGCAGTTCTTC. Translating gives CATSPVLGQGADSSYNEQFF. The chain combines TRBV24-1 with TRBJ2-1; 11 positions agree with TRBD1. The CDR3 extends over 20 amino acids. With 9 bases clipped from V and 0 bases from J, the junction kept 18 bases outside the gene matches. The germline V gene has CDR1 KGHDR and CDR2 SFDVKD.

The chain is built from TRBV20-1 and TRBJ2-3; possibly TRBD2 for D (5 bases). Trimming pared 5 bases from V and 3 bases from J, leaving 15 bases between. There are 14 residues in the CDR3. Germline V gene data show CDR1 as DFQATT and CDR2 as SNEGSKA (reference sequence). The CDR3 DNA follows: TGCAGTGCTGGTTTCGAGGGCCGAACAGATACGCAGTATTTT. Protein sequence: CSAGFEGRTDTQYF.

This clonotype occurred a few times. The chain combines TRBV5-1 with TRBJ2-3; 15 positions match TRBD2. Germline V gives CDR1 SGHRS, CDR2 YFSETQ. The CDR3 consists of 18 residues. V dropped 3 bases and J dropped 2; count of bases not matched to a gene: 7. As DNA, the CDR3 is TGCGCCAGCAGCTACGGACTAGCGGGAGGGCCTGCCACAGATACGCAGTATTTT. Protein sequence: CASSYGLAGGPATDTQYF.

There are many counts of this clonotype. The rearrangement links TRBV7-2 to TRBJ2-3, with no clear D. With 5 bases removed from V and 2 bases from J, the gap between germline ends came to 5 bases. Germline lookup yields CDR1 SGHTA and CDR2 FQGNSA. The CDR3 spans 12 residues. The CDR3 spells CASSPTTDTQYF. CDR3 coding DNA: TGTGCCAGCAGCCCCACCACAGATACGCAGTATTTT.

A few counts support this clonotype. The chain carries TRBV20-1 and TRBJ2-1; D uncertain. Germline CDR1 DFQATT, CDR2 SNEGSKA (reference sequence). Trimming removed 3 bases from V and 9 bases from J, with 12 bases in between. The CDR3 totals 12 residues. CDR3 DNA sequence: TGCAGTGCTAGCTCCCGGGTGGGTGAGCAGTTCTTC. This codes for CSASSRVGEQFF.

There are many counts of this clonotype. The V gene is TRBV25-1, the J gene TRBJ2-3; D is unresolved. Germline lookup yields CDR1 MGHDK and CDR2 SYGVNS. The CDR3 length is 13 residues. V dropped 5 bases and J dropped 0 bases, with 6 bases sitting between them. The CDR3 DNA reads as TGTGCCAGCAGTCCGATTAGCACAGATACGCAGTATTTT. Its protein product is CASSPISTDTQYF. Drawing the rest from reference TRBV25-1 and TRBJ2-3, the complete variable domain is EADIYQTPRYLVIGTGKKITLECSQTMGHDKMYWYQQDPGMELHLIHYSYGVNSTEKGDLSSESTVSRIRTEHFPLTLESARPSHTSQYLCASSPISTDTQYFGPGTRLTVL.

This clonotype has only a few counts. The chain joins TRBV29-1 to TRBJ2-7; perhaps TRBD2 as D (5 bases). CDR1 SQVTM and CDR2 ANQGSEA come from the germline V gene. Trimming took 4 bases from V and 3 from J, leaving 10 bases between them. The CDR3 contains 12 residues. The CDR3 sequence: CSVVGLDYEQYF. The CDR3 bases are TGCAGCGTTGTTGGACTTGACTACGAGCAGTACTTC.

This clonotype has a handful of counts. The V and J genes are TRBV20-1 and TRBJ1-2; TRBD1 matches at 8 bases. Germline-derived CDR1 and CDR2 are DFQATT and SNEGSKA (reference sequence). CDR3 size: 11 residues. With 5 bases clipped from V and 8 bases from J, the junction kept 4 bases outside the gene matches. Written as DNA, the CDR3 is TGCAGTGCTGGACAGGGATTAGGCTACACCTTC. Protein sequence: CSAGQGLGYTF.

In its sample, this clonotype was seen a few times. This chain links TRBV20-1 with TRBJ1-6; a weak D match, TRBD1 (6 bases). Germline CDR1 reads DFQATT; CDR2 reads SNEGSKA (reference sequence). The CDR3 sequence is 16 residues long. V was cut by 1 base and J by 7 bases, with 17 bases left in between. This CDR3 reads CSARAPGAPLNSPLHF. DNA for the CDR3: TGCAGTGCTAGAGCCCCAGGGGCCCCACTAAATTCACCCCTCCACTTT.

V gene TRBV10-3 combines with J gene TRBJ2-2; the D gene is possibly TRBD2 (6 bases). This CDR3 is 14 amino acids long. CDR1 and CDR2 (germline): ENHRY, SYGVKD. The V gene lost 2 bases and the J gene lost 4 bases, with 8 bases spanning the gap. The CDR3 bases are TGTGCCATCAGTGAGGGGGGGAGCACCGGGGAGCTGTTTTTT. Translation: CAISEGGSTGELFF.

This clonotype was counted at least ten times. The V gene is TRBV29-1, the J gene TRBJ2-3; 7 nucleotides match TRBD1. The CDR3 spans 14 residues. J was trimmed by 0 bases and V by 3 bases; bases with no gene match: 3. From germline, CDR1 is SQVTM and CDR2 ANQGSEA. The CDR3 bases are TGCAGCGTTGAGGACAGGACTAGCACAGATACGCAGTATTTT. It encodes CSVEDRTSTDTQYF.

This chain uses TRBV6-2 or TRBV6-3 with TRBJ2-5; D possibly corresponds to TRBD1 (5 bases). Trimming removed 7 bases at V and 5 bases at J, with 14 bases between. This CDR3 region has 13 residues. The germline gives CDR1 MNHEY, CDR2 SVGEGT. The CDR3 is CASKAAGRETQYF. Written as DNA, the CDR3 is TGTGCCAGCAAGGCCGCAGGGCGGGAGACCCAGTACTTC.

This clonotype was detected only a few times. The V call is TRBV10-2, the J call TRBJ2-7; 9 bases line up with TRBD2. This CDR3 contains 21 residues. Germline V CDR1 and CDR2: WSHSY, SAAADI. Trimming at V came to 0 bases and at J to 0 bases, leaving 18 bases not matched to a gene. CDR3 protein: CASSESSPLRGRVSGSYEQYF. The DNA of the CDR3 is TGCGCCAGCAGTGAGTCCTCCCCTTTACGCGGGAGGGTTTCCGGCTCCTACGAGCAGTACTTC.

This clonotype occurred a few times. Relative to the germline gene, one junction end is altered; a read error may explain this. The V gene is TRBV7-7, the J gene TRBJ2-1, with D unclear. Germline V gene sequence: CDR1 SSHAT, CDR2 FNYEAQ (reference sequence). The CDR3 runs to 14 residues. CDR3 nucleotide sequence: TGTGCTAGCAGCCTTGACGAGCAGGCCGGTGAGCAGTTCTTC. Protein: CASSLDEQAGEQFF.

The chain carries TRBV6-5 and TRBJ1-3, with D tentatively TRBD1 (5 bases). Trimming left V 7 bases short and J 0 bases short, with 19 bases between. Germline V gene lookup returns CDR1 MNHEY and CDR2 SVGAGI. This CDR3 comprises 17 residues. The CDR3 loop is CASTSSGQANSGNTIYF. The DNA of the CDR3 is TGTGCCAGCACCTCGTCGGGGCAGGCTAACTCTGGAAACACCATATATTTT.

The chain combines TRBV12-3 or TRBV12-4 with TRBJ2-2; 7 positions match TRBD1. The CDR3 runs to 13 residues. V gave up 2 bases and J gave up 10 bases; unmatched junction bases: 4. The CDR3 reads CASSLRGREELFF. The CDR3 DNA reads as TGTGCCAGCAGTTTAAGGGGGCGCGAGGAGCTGTTTTTT.

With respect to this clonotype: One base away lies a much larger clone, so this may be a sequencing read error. In DNA, the CDR3 is TGTGCCAGCAGCCGGGACAGGGAGAGGGATACGCAGTATTTT. This codes for CASSRDRERDTQYF. The rearrangement joins TRBV27 to TRBJ2-3; 9 nucleotides line up with TRBD1. Losses at the gene ends were 6 bases for V and 6 bases for J; bases not matched to a gene: 7. Germline values: CDR1 MNHEY, CDR2 SMNVEV (reference sequence). The CDR3 is 14 amino acids.

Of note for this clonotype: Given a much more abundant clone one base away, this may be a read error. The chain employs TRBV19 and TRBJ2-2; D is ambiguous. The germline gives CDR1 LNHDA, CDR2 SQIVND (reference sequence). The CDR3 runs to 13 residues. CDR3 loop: CARSIAASGELFF. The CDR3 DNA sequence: TGTGCCCGTAGTATAGCAGCGTCCGGGGAGCTGTTTTTT.